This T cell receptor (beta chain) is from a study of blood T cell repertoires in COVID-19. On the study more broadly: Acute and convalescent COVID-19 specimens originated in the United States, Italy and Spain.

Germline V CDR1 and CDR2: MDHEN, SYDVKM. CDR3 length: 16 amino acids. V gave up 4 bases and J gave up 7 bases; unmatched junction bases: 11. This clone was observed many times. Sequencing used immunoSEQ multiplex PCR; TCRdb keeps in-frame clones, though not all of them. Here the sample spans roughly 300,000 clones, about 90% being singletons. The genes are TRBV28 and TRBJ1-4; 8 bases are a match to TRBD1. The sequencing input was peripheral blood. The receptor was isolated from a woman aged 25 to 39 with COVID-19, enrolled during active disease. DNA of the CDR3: TGTGCCAGCAGTTACCGTCCAGGGGGCTCTGGTGAAAAACTGTTTTTT. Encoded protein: CASSYRPGGSGEKLFF.